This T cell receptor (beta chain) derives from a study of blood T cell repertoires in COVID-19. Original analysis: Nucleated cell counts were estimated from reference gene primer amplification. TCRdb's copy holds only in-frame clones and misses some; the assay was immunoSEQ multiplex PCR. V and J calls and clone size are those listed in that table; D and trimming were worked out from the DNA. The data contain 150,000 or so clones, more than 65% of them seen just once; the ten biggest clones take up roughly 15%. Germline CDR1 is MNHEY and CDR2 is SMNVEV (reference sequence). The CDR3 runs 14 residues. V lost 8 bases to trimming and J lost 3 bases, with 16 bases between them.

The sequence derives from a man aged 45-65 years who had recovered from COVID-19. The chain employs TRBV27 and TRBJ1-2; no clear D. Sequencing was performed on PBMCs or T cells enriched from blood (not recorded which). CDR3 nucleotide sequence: TGTGCCAGCTCAACCCACGGGTTAGACTATGGCTACACCTTC. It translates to CASSTHGLDYGYTF.